The sequence of this T cell receptor beta chain was determined in a study of PD-L1 blockade in urothelial cancer. About the research overall: Atezolizumab, begun by patients in the mid-2010s, was given at 1,200 mg intravenously every 3 weeks.

Spiking of synthetic TCR analog templates was performed in each PCR. Repertoires were generated with immunoSEQ multiplex PCR, while TCRdb's copy carries only in-frame clones and drops some. The table lists about 72,000 clones, 90% of them singletons. This CDR3 contains 16 residues. The ends lost 5 bases at V and 5 bases at J; junction bases unmatched: 10. Looked up from germline, CDR1 is LNHDA and CDR2 is SQIVND (reference sequence). Time point: pretreatment peripheral blood. This TCR derives from a man between 65 and 85 years old with urothelial cancer. The genes are TRBV19 and TRBJ2-2, with 8 bases fitting TRBD2. The material was PBMCs, obtained around atezolizumab (anti-PD-L1) treatment. In DNA, the CDR3 is TGTGCCAGTAGTCCCCTTACGGGAGGGGGAACCGGGGAGCTGTTTTTT. It encodes CASSPLTGGGTGELFF.